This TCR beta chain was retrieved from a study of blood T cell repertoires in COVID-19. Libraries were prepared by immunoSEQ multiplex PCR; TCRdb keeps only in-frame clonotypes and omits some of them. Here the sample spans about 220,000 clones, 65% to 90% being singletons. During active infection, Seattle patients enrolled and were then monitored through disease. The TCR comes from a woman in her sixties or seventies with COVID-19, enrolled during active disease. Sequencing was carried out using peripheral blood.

DNA of the CDR3: TGTGCCAGCAGCGTACAGGGATCAAATCCCGGGGAGCTGTTTTTT. Translation: CASSVQGSNPGELFF. The rearrangement links TRBV9 to TRBJ2-2; the D gene is possibly TRBD1 (5 bases). Germline V gene data show CDR1 as SGDLS and CDR2 as YYNGEE. Trimming cost V 1 base and J 6 bases, with 13 bases left between them. CDR3 length equals 15 residues.